This T cell receptor beta chain emerged from a study of Ad26.COV2.S vaccination and SARS-CoV-2 variants. As for the study in general: In the study, Ad26.COV2.S was injected intramuscularly once, or twice 56 days apart.

The length of the CDR3 is 19 residues. Per germline, CDR1 SGDLS and CDR2 YYNGEE. Germline trimming cut 0 bases from V and 3 bases from J; bases unmatched to any gene: 10. This table comes from immunoSEQ multiplex PCR, and its TCRdb copy is limited to in-frame clones, with some not included. Of approximately 410,000 clones in the sample, roughly 90% are singletons; the top ten hold approximately 4%. Specified treatment: some 20 received Ad26.COV2.S at low or high dose, single or two shots; roughly 5 received placebo; per-sample allocation not given. All samples were drawn on day 63, counting from the first vaccine or placebo injection. Study-wide results and caveats: Spike-specific TCR breadth was greater after Ad26.COV2.S than placebo.

Regarding this clone: Its antigen is not identified.

The source material was peripheral blood, sampled in a trial of Ad26.COV2.S vaccine versus placebo. The sequence came from a person aged 18-65 years who received the Ad26.COV2.S COVID-19 vaccine or a placebo. The chain carries TRBV9 and TRBJ2-3; 13 positions agree with TRBD2. CDR3 amino acids: CASSVEATSGGARTDTQYF. CDR3 in DNA: TGTGCCAGCAGCGTAGAAGCAACTAGCGGGGGGGCCCGAACAGATACGCAGTATTTT.